The 6 T cell receptor beta chains below come from one sample, sequenced in a study of CD8+ T cells in alopecia areata (dated by TCRdb to about 2018). The time point label, read with the paper, signifies: more than three weeks on oral tofacitinib. The treatment or condition label on this specimen signifies: oral pan-JAK inhibitor, 5-10 mg twice daily. Preparation of the library involved the immunoSEQ multiplex PCR assay. To provide template for TCR sequencing, every sample had RNA extracted and reverse transcribed into cDNA. Held by TCRdb, this immuneACCESS table contains in-frame sequences only and omits some clones. Under half of the omission traces to an unresolved V gene where checked; the cause of the rest is unknown. The sample table contains some 99,000 clones; only one count was recorded for 60% to 65% of them. The ten largest clonotypes hold roughly 16% of the sample. Source: CD8+ T cells sorted from blood, taken at week 4, from a patient treated with tofacitinib. The source is a human donor with alopecia areata.

The chain joins TRBV7-2 to TRBJ2-7; D not certain. The CDR3 totals 13 residues. CDR1 is SGHTA and CDR2 is FQGNSA in the germline V gene. Trimming pared 0 bases from V and 4 bases from J, leaving 7 bases between. The CDR3 coding sequence is TGTGCCAGCAGCTTAGCGGAGCCTTACGAGCAGTACTTC. Translation: CASSLAEPYEQYF.

This clone turned up a few times. V is TRBV10-2 and J is TRBJ2-3, with 10 bases fitting TRBD2. The CDR3 loop spans 16 amino acids. CDR1 is WSHSY, CDR2 SAAADI, per germline. The V and J ends lost 4 bases and 4 bases, in that order; junction bases with no gene match: 8. Here the CDR3 DNA reads TGCGCCAGCAGTGGGGTCGCTAGCGGGAGTTCAGATACGCAGTATTTT. Protein product: CASSGVASGSSDTQYF.

The chain links TRBV7-2 to TRBJ2-7; tentative D call: TRBD1 (6 bases). CDR3 length: 12 residues. V lost 4 bases and J lost 6, with 10 bases in between. CDR1 is SGHTA, CDR2 FQGNSA, per germline. The CDR3 DNA reads as TGTGCCAGCAGCTCACAGGGTACCGAGCAGTACTTC. Translated: CASSSQGTEQYF.

The V call is TRBV14, the J call TRBJ1-2; D is perhaps TRBD1 (5 bases). Germline CDR1 SGHDN, CDR2 FVKESK. The CDR3 totals 14 residues. V dropped 0 bases and J dropped 1 base, with 6 bases sitting between them. The DNA for the CDR3 is TGTGCCAGCAGCCAAGATGGGGGTAACTATGGCTACACCTTC. Translation: CASSQDGGNYGYTF.

The chain uses TRBV30 and TRBJ1-5, with TRBD1 as a possible D gene (5 bases). Germline-derived CDR1 and CDR2 are GTSNPN and SVGIG (reference sequence). The CDR3 is 14 amino acids. The ends were cut back, 0 bases at V and 4 bases at J, with 10 bases in the middle. The DNA for the CDR3 is TGTGCCTGGAGTGTAGATGGGGGAAATCAGCCCCAGCATTTT. This encodes CAWSVDGGNQPQHF.

The chain has TRBV7-2 and TRBJ2-3; TRBD2 agrees at 8 bases. Germline CDR1 and CDR2: SGHTA and FQGNSA. The CDR3 runs 16 residues. With V trimmed by 5 bases and J by 4 bases, 11 bases remained unmatched. The CDR3 protein is CASSPRSGSDADTQYF. As DNA, the CDR3 is TGTGCCAGCAGCCCACGAAGCGGGAGTGATGCAGATACGCAGTATTTT.